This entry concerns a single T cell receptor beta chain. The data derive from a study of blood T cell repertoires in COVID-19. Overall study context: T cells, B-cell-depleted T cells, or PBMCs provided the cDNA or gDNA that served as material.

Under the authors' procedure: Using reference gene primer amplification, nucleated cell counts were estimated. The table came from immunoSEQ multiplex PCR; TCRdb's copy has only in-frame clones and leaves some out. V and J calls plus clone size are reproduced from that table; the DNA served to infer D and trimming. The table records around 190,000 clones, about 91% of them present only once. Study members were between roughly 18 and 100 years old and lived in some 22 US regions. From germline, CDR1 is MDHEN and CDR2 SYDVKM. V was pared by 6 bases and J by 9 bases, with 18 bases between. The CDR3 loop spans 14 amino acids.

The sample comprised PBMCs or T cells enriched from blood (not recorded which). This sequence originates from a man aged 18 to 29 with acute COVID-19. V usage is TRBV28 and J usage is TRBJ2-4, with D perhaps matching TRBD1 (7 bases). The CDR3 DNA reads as TGTGCCAGCAGCAAAAACCCAGGGGGAGGCATTCAGTACTTC. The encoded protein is CASSKNPGGGIQYF. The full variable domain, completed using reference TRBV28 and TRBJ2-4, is DVKVTQSSRYLVKRTGEKVFLECVQDMDHENMFWYRQDPGLGLRLIYFSYDVKMKEKGDIPEGYSVSREKKERFSLILESASTNQTSMYLCASSKNPGGGIQYFGAGTRLSVL.